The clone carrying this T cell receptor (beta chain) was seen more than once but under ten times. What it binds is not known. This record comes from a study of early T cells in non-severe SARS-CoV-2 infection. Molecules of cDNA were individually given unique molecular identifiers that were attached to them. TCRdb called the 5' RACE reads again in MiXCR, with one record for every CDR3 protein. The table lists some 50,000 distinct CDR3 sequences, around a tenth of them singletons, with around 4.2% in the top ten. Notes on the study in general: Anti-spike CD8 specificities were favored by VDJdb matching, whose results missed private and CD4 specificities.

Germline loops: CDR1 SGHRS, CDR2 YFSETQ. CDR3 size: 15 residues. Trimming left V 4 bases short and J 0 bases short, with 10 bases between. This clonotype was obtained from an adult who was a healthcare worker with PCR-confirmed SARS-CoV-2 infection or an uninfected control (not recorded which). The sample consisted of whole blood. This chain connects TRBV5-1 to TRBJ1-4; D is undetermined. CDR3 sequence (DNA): TGCGCCAGCAGCGGAGGAGTCGCAACTAATGAAAAACTGTTTTTT. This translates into CASSGGVATNEKLFF.